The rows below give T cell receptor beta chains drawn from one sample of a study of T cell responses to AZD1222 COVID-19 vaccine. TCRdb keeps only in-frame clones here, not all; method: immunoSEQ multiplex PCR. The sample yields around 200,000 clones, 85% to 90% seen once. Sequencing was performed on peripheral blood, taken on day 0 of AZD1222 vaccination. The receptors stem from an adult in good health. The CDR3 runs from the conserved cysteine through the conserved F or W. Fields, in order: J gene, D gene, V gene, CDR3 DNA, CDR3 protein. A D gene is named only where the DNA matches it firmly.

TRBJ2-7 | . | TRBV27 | TGTGCCAGCAGTTCCTACAGGGCCCTCGCCTACGAGCAGTACTTC | CASSSYRALAYEQYF
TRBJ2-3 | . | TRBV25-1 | TGTGCCAGCAGTGAATATGGGGACGGAACAGATACGCAGTATTTT | CASSEYGDGTDTQYF
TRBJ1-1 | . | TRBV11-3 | TGTGCCAGCAGCTTAAACAACGGGGGCACTGAAGCTTTCTTT | CASSLNNGGTEAFF
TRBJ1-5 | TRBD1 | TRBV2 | TGTGCCAGCAGTGGGGGACAGAGCGGCAATCAGCCCCAGCATTTT | CASSGGQSGNQPQHF
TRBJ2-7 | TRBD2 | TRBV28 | TGTGCCAGCATGGAGGGAGGGGACTACGAGCAGTACTTC | CASMEGGDYEQYF
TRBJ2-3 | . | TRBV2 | TGTGCCAGCAATAGCAAGAGCGGAAGCACAGATACGCAGTATTTT | CASNSKSGSTDTQYF
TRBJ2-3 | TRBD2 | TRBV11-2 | TGTGCCAGCAGCTTGCCCCCGAGAAGCGGGGTTAGCACAGATACGCAGTATTTT | CASSLPPRSGVSTDTQYF
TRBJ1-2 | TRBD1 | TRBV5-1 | TGCGCCAGCAGCTTGGGCTTCGCCACAGGGGCCGACTATGGCTACACCTTC | CASSLGFATGADYGYTF
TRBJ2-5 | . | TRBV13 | TGTGCCAGCAGCTCCTGGACCGGCCCGAGGGAGACCCAGTACTTC | CASSSWTGPRETQYF
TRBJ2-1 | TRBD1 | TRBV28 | TGTGCCAGCACCATCACAGGGGCCTACAATGAGCAGTTCTTC | CASTITGAYNEQFF
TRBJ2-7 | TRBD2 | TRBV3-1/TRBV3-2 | TGTGCCAGCAGCCAAGGGGGGGGAGGACTCGCCCACGAGCAGTACTTC | CASSQGGGGLAHEQYF
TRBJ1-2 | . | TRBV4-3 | TGCGCCAGCAGCCAAGGATTGGGGGGCGCTGGGGGCTACACCTTC | CASSQGLGGAGGYTF
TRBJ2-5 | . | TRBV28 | TGTGCCAGCGCGTCAGGGCAGCGTCAAGAGACCCAGTACTTC | CASASGQRQETQYF
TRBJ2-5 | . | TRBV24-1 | TGTGCCACCAGTGAGGGCGGGAAAGAGACCCAGTACTTC | CATSEGGKETQYF
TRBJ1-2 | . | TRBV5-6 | TGTGCCAGCAGCTTGGCAGGCATAGCTAACTATGGCTACACCTTC | CASSLAGIANYGYTF